This TCR beta chain is from a study of blood T cell repertoires in COVID-19. Between the trimmed V and J ends, which lost 4 bases and 4 bases, there was a span of 8 bases. From germline, CDR1 is MNHEY and CDR2 SVGAGI. The CDR3 is made up of 12 amino acids. TCRdb's copy holds only in-frame clones and misses some; the assay was immunoSEQ multiplex PCR. Of 150,000 to 200,000 clones detected, 75% to 90% appear once; the ten largest clones hold approximately 2.5%. Sequencing was carried out using PBMCs or T cells enriched from blood (not recorded which). This TCR derives from a woman aged 35 to 49 with acute COVID-19. The rearrangement uses TRBV6-5 and TRBJ2-7; a weak D match, TRBD2 (5 bases). The CDR3 DNA is TGTGCCAGCAGTTTAAGCGGTTACGAGCAGTACTTC. It is translated as CASSLSGYEQYF.